This T cell receptor (beta chain) derives from a study of blood T cell repertoires in COVID-19. CDR3 size: 14 residues. Per the germline V gene, CDR1 is KGHDR and CDR2 is SFDVKD. Trimming cost V 2 bases and J 4 bases, with 10 bases left between them. Only in-frame clones appear in the TCRdb table, and some are missing; sequencing was by immunoSEQ multiplex PCR. The sample comprises roughly 120,000 clones, roughly 88% of which are singletons, and roughly 1% rests with the top ten. The chain joins TRBV24-1 to TRBJ1-1; D unresolved. Sample: peripheral blood. The TCR sequence derives from a woman aged 45-60 years with active or convalescent COVID-19. CDR3 bases: TGTGCCACCAGTGATTCCGGGAGGAGCACTGAAGCTTTCTTT. Its protein product is CATSDSGRSTEAFF.